This is a list of T cell receptor beta chains from one sample in a study of neoadjuvant nivolumab and ipilimumab in lung cancer. Assay: immunoSEQ multiplex PCR; the TCRdb copy retains only in-frame clones and omits some. The sample has about 38,000 clones, 89% seen once; the top ten hold approximately 3.3%. The source material was peripheral blood, sampled before neoadjuvant nivolumab, alone or with ipilimumab. The receptors stem from an adult with non-small cell lung cancer. The CDR3 runs from the conserved cysteine through the conserved F or W. D genes are given only for firm matches. Where a row states a size, it is once, few, many or the class of an expanded clone; other rows omit it.

>.|TRBV19|TRBJ2-7|.
TGTGCCAGTAGTTTAGGCTACGAGCAGTACTTC
CASSLGYEQYF
>.|TRBV5-1|TRBJ2-5|.
TGCGCCAGCAGCAACCAAGAGACCCAGTACTTC
CASSNQETQYF
>.|TRBV5-4|TRBJ1-1|.
TGTGCCAGCAGCTTGAATCTTGCTGAAGCTTTCTTT
CASSLNLAEAFF
>.|TRBV7-2|TRBJ2-1|.
TGTGCCAGCAGCCCTGATAGCGATACATACGAGCAGTTCTTC
CASSPDSDTYEQFF
>.|TRBV7-9|TRBJ1-2|TRBD1
TGTGCCAGCAGCTTTTCTACCGTTGGACAGGGGTCCGGGGGCTACACCTTC
CASSFSTVGQGSGGYTF
>.|TRBV18|TRBJ2-3|.
TGTGCCAGCTCACCACCGGTATCAGATACGCAGTATTTT
CASSPPVSDTQYF
>.|TRBV30|TRBJ2-2|.
TGTGCCTGGAGATGGGGCCGGAACACCGGGGAGCTGTTTTTT
CAWRWGRNTGELFF
>few|TRBV5-4|TRBJ2-7|TRBD2
TGTGCCAGCAGCCCGGGACTAGTCACCTACGAGCAGTACTTC
CASSPGLVTYEQYF
>.|TRBV4-2|TRBJ1-1|.
TGTGCCAGCAGCCTCATGGTATCGATGAACACTGAAGCTTTCTTT
CASSLMVSMNTEAFF
>.|TRBV9|TRBJ2-3|.
TGTGCCAGCAGCGTAGGGCAGGGGACAGATACGCAGTATTTT
CASSVGQGTDTQYF
>.|TRBV5-1|TRBJ1-2|.
TGCGCCAGCAGCCAGCGGACGGCCTTCTCCGGCTACACCTTC
CASSQRTAFSGYTF
>once|TRBV5-4|TRBJ2-7|TRBD1
TGTGCCAGCAGCTCTAACAGGGGGCAAAGCTCCTACGAGCAGTACTTC
CASSSNRGQSSYEQYF
>once|TRBV30|TRBJ1-5|TRBD1
TGTGCCTGGAGCCAAAGGACAGGGGGGGGCAATCAGCCCCAGCATTTT
CAWSQRTGGGNQPQHF
>.|TRBV6-1|TRBJ1-2|.
TGTGCCAGCAGTCGAAGACCGGGACCGGCTGCTGGCTACACCTTC
CASSRRPGPAAGYTF
>.|TRBV6-4|TRBJ2-1|TRBD2
TGTGCCAGCAGTGTCGGGACTAGCCGGTACAATGAGCAGTTCTTC
CASSVGTSRYNEQFF
>.|TRBV7-9|TRBJ1-1|.
TGTGCCAGCAGCCCACCGGGGGGAACTGAAGCTTTCTTT
CASSPPGGTEAFF
>.|TRBV6-6|TRBJ1-2|.
TGTGCCAGCAGTTACTCAGGGGATAACTATGGCTACACCTTC
CASSYSGDNYGYTF
>.|TRBV5-5|TRBJ2-7|.
TGTGCCAGCAGCTTGGAGACGCAGAGCGAGCAGTACTTC
CASSLETQSEQYF
>.|TRBV14|TRBJ2-1|.
TGTGCCAGCAGCCAAGATAGGTCCAATGAGCAGTTCTTC
CASSQDRSNEQFF
>.|TRBV4-3|TRBJ2-1|TRBD2
TGCGCCAGCAGCCAAGATAGGGGTTTGGCGGGAGAGTTCTACAATGAGCAGTTCTTC
CASSQDRGLAGEFYNEQFF
>.|TRBV9|TRBJ2-7|TRBD2
TGTGCCAGCAGCACCTTGGCGGGAGGAAGGGGAGAGCAGTACTTC
CASSTLAGGRGEQYF
>few|TRBV7-9|TRBJ2-3|.
TGTGCCAGCAGCTTACGTCTAGTTACGCAGTATTTT
CASSLRLVTQYF
>.|TRBV7-9|TRBJ2-3|TRBD1
TGTGCCAGCAGTGTACAGGGGGCGAGGACAGATACGCAGTATTTT
CASSVQGARTDTQYF
>once|TRBV6-6|TRBJ2-7|.
TGTGCCAGCAGAACCGAACTTGGGGCACCCTACGAGCAGTACTTC
CASRTELGAPYEQYF
>.|TRBV18|TRBJ1-5|.
TGTGCCAGCTCAACTTTCTTTATAGACCAAGGCCAGCCCCAGCATTTT
CASSTFFIDQGQPQHF
>few|TRBV27|TRBJ2-3|TRBD1
TGTGCCAGCAGTTCCGGACAGGGCGCAGATACGCAGTATTTT
CASSSGQGADTQYF
>.|TRBV18|TRBJ1-3|.
TGTGCCAGCTCACTTGACAGAAGTGCCTCATTTTCTGGAAACACCATATATTTT
CASSLDRSASFSGNTIYF
>.|TRBV6-1|TRBJ1-2|TRBD1
TGTGCCAGCAGTGAATCTCCTGACAGGGTTGGTGGCTACACCTTC
CASSESPDRVGGYTF
>.|TRBV2|TRBJ2-1|.
TGTGCCAGCAGTGAAGCGGGTGTCAAGGATGAGCAGTTCTTC
CASSEAGVKDEQFF
>.|TRBV14|TRBJ2-6|.
TGTGCCAGCAGCCAAGATCGCAGCCGCTCTGGGGCCAACGTCCTGACTTTC
CASSQDRSRSGANVLTF
>.|TRBV9|TRBJ2-3|TRBD1
TGTGCCAGCAGCGTAGGGACCTCAGGGGGAAATGATACGCAGTATTTT
CASSVGTSGGNDTQYF
>.|TRBV6-5|TRBJ2-7|TRBD1
TGTGCCAGCAGTAACAGGGGGTTATCCCGGTACGAGCAGTACTTC
CASSNRGLSRYEQYF
>.|TRBV4-2|TRBJ1-5|.
TGTGCCAGCAGCCAAGCTGTACCCCAGACGAATCAGCCCCAGCATTTT
CASSQAVPQTNQPQHF
>.|TRBV27|TRBJ1-2|.
TGTGCCAGCAGTTTATCTGGCAGGGGATGGGGCTACACCTTC
CASSLSGRGWGYTF
>.|TRBV9|TRBJ2-1|.
TGTGCCAGCAGCGTAGCTCCGGGCAATGAGCAGTTCTTC
CASSVAPGNEQFF
>.|TRBV6-5|TRBJ1-2|TRBD1
TGTGCCAGCAAAGAAGACAGGGCCCTGGGCTACACCTTC
CASKEDRALGYTF
>.|TRBV5-8|TRBJ2-7|TRBD1
TGTGCCAGCAGCTTGCAACAGGGGGTTACCTACGAGCAGTACTTC
CASSLQQGVTYEQYF
>.|TRBV5-1|TRBJ2-7|.
TGCGCCAGCAGCTCTTACGAGCAGTACTTC
CASSSYEQYF
>once|TRBV28|TRBJ2-5|.
TGTGCCATTTTCGACTCGTACCAAGAGACCCAGTACTTC
CAIFDSYQETQYF
>.|TRBV4-1|TRBJ2-3|TRBD1
TGCGCCAGCAGCCACGGCCGGGTTCGACAGGGGGGCCGCATATGGACAGATACGCAGTATTTT
CASSHGRVRQGGRIWTDTQYF
>.|TRBV5-1|TRBJ2-1|TRBD2
TGCGCCAGCAGCTCCTGGTCCAGCGGGATCTACAATGAGCAGTTCTTC
CASSSWSSGIYNEQFF
>.|TRBV18|TRBJ2-3|.
TGTGCCAGCTCACCACCGTACCAGGGGTCAGATACGCAGTATTTT
CASSPPYQGSDTQYF
>.|TRBV6-5|TRBJ1-1|.
TGTGCCAGCAGTTTAAGGACAGCCATGAACACTGAAGCTTTCTTT
CASSLRTAMNTEAFF
>few|TRBV14|TRBJ2-1|TRBD2
TGTGCCAGCAGCCCGGGGAGGGGTGAGCAGTTCTTC
CASSPGRGEQFF